This is a list of T cell receptor beta chains from one sample in a study of blood T cells in healthy people across ages. TCRdb analysed the 5' RACE reads with MiXCR anew, one entry per CDR3 protein. This table has some 1.5 million distinct CDR3 sequences, roughly 27% appearing once. Specimen: blood. The origin of the receptors is a woman under 40 in good health. The CDR3 runs from the conserved cysteine through the conserved F or W. The order of the fields is clone size, D gene, J gene, V gene, CDR3 DNA, CDR3 protein. A D gene is named only where the DNA matches it firmly. The size of a clone is reported for some rows only, either as once, few or many, or as a class for expanded clones.

clone_size: few
d_call: -
j_call: TRBJ1-1
v_call: TRBV6-5
cdr3_nt: TGTGCCAGCAGTTACTCTCCTTCCAACACTGAATCTTTCTTT
cdr3_aa: CASSYSPSNTESFF

clone_size: few
d_call: TRBD2
j_call: TRBJ2-7
v_call: TRBV7-2
cdr3_nt: TGTGCCGGCAGCTTAGGACGAGGCGCGGGAGTTTACGAGCAGTACTTC
cdr3_aa: CAGSLGRGAGVYEQYF

clone_size: -
d_call: TRBD1
j_call: TRBJ1-2
v_call: TRBV5-6
cdr3_nt: TGTGCCAGCAGCTGGACAGGGGCGAGGGACTATGGCTACACCTTC
cdr3_aa: CASSWTGARDYGYTF

clone_size: -
d_call: TRBD2
j_call: TRBJ2-5
v_call: TRBV7-9
cdr3_nt: TGTGCCAGCAGCTTACCGGCCCGGCTAGCGGGTTTCCAAGAGACCCAGTACTTC
cdr3_aa: CASSLPARLAGFQETQYF

clone_size: -
d_call: TRBD2
j_call: TRBJ2-1
v_call: TRBV4-1
cdr3_nt: TGCGCCAGCAGCCAAGATACTAGCGGGGGGTCTAATGAGCAGTTCTTC
cdr3_aa: CASSQDTSGGSNEQFF

clone_size: few
d_call: TRBD1
j_call: TRBJ2-7
v_call: TRBV12-3/TRBV12-4
cdr3_nt: TGTGCCAGCAGTTTCTTGGGGACAGGGACAGGGGGCATCAACGAGCAGTACTTC
cdr3_aa: CASSFLGTGTGGINEQYF

clone_size: many
d_call: -
j_call: TRBJ2-1
v_call: TRBV4-1
cdr3_nt: TGCGCCAGCAGCCAGGGCCGGGATTACAATGAGCAGTTCTTC
cdr3_aa: CASSQGRDYNEQFF

clone_size: many
d_call: -
j_call: TRBJ1-5
v_call: TRBV6-1
cdr3_nt: TGCGCCAGCAGTGAGGTCGGCAATCAGCCCCAGCATTTT
cdr3_aa: CASSEVGNQPQHF

clone_size: -
d_call: TRBD2
j_call: TRBJ2-3
v_call: TRBV20-1
cdr3_nt: TGCAGTGCTAGAGCGTCACTCGAGGGAGGACTAGCGGGAGCAGATACGCAGTATTTT
cdr3_aa: CSARASLEGGLAGADTQYF

clone_size: -
d_call: -
j_call: TRBJ1-2
v_call: TRBV9
cdr3_nt: TGTGCCAGCAGCGTATTAGGGGGGGGCTACACCTTC
cdr3_aa: CASSVLGGGYTF

clone_size: -
d_call: -
j_call: TRBJ2-5
v_call: TRBV5-1
cdr3_nt: TGCGCCAGCAGCTTCCGTCGTGGTTGCAATGAGCAGTACTTC
cdr3_aa: CASSFRRGCNEQYF

clone_size: few
d_call: TRBD1
j_call: TRBJ1-1
v_call: TRBV20-1
cdr3_nt: TGCAGTGCGGCAGGGGGCTCGAACACTGAAGCTTTCTTT
cdr3_aa: CSAAGGSNTEAFF

clone_size: few
d_call: -
j_call: TRBJ1-5
v_call: TRBV20-1
cdr3_nt: TGCAGCGCTTCGAACCCTGATAATAGCAATCAGCCCCAGCATTTT
cdr3_aa: CSASNPDNSNQPQHF

clone_size: many
d_call: -
j_call: TRBJ2-5
v_call: TRBV12-3/TRBV12-4
cdr3_nt: TGTGCCAGCAGTTTAGCGTCCGGGCTGACCATCCAAGAGACCCAGTACTTC
cdr3_aa: CASSLASGLTIQETQYF

clone_size: -
d_call: -
j_call: TRBJ2-1
v_call: TRBV7-2
cdr3_nt: TGTGCCAGCAGCCCCGGACCATTGTCGGGCGAGCAGTTCTTC
cdr3_aa: CASSPGPLSGEQFF

clone_size: few
d_call: -
j_call: TRBJ1-1
v_call: TRBV4-1
cdr3_nt: TGCGCCAGCAGCCAAGGACGCGGGGGGATGAACACTGAAGCTTTCTTT
cdr3_aa: CASSQGRGGMNTEAFF

clone_size: few
d_call: TRBD1
j_call: TRBJ1-2
v_call: TRBV9
cdr3_nt: TGTGCCAGCAGCGGCCCGGGACAGGGATCTTCTAACTATGGCTACACCTTC
cdr3_aa: CASSGPGQGSSNYGYTF

clone_size: -
d_call: -
j_call: TRBJ2-5
v_call: TRBV11-2
cdr3_nt: TGTGCCAGCAGCTTAGGTCCGAAACTGGAGCAGTACTTC
cdr3_aa: CASSLGPKLEQYF